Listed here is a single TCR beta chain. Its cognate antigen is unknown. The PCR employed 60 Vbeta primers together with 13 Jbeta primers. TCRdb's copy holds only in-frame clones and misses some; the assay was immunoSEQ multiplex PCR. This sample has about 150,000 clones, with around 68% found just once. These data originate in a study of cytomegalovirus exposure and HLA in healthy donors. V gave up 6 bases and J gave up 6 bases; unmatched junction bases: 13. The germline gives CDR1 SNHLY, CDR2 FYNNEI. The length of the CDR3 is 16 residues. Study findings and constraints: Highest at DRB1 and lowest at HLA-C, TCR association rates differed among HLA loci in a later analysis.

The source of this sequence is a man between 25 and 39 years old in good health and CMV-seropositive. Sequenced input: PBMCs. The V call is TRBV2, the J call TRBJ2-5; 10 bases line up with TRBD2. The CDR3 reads CASRDPGLAGAKTQYF. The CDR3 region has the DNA TGTGCCAGCAGGGACCCAGGGCTAGCGGGAGCAAAGACCCAGTACTTC.